Given below is one TCR beta chain in context. Its antigen remains unidentified. The sample comes from a study of identical twins. Via MiXCR, TCRdb re-called the 5' RACE reads, giving one row per CDR3 protein. The table shows 450,000 or so distinct CDR3 sequences, with less than 25% occurring only once. Healthy Caucasians supplied all donations. Overall study results and limits: Analyses based on zero insertions could be partly confounded by invariant MAIT and iNKT cells. Insertion counts were lower in abundant cord blood beta clonotypes, a trend that memory repertoires did not show.

With 1 base removed from V and 7 bases from J, the gap between germline ends came to 11 bases. The germline gives CDR1 SGHVS, CDR2 FQNEAQ. This CDR3 has 13 residues. These data also featured in a second study, about T cells expressing NK-cell markers.

Source material: CD4+ T cells sorted from blood. The V gene is TRBV7-8, the J gene TRBJ2-7; D is undetermined. This receptor was obtained from a woman aged 18-29 years in good health. CDR3 protein: CASSLESHGEQYF. The CDR3 DNA reads as TGTGCCAGCAGCTTAGAGAGCCACGGTGAGCAGTACTTC.